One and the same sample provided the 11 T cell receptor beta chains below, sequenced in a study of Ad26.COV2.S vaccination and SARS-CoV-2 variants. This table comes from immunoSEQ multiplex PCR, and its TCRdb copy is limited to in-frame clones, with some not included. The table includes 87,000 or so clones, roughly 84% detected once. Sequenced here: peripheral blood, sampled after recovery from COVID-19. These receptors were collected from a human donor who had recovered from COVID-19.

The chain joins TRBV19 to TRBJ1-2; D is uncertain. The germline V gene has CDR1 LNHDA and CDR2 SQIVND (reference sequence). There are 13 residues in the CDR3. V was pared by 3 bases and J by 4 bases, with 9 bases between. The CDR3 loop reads CASSMGRLYGYTF. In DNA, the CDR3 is TGTGCCAGTAGTATGGGTCGGCTCTATGGCTACACCTTC.

The CDR3: CASSLNHYTQYF. In DNA form, the CDR3 reads TGTGCCAGCAGCTTGAACCATTATACGCAGTATTTT. V usage is TRBV5-4 and J usage is TRBJ2-3, with D unresolved. V lost 1 base, J lost 7 bases, and 7 bases lay in between. Germline assignment: CDR1 SGHNT and CDR2 YYREEE (reference sequence). This CDR3 comprises 12 residues.

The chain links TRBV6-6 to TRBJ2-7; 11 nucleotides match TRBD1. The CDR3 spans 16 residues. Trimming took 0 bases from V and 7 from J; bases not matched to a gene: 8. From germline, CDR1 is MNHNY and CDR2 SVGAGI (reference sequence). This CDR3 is CASSYSSGQGAKEQYF. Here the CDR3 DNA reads TGTGCCAGCAGTTACTCGAGTGGACAGGGGGCGAAAGAGCAGTACTTC.

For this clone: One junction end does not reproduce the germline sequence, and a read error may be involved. In nucleotides, the CDR3 is TGTGCCAGCGGTTTAGACGGACTCTACGAGCAGTACTTC. Amino acids: CASGLDGLYEQYF. The rearrangement joins TRBV28 to TRBJ2-7, with D perhaps TRBD2 (5 bases). Germline values: CDR1 MDHEN, CDR2 SYDVKM. The CDR3 totals 13 residues.

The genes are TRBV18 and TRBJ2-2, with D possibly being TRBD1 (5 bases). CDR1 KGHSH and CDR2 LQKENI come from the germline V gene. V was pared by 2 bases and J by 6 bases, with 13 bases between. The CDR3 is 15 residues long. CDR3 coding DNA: TGTGCCAGCTCACCAAGGCCAGGGAAATCCGGGGAGCTGTTTTTT. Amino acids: CASSPRPGKSGELFF.

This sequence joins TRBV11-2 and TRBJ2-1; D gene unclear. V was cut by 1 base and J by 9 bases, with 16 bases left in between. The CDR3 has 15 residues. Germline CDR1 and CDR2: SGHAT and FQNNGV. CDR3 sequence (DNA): TGTGCCAGCAGCTTAGGGACCTCGGCGAGGACTGAGCAGTTCTTC. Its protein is CASSLGTSARTEQFF.

CDR3 residues: CASSNRDRVNQPQHF. The CDR3 region has the DNA TGTGCCAGCAGTAACCGGGACAGGGTCAATCAGCCCCAGCATTTT. The rearrangement links TRBV28 to TRBJ1-5; 9 bases are shared with TRBD1. J lost 3 bases, V lost 5 bases, and 5 bases had no gene match. The CDR3 covers 15 residues. Germline-derived CDR1 and CDR2 are MDHEN and SYDVKM. The entire variable domain, with the rest obtained from reference TRBV28 and TRBJ1-5, is as follows: DVKVTQSSRYLVKRTGEKVFLECVQDMDHENMFWYRQDPGLGLRLIYFSYDVKMKEKGDIPEGYSVSREKKERFSLILESASTNQTSMYLCASSNRDRVNQPQHFGDGTRLSIL.

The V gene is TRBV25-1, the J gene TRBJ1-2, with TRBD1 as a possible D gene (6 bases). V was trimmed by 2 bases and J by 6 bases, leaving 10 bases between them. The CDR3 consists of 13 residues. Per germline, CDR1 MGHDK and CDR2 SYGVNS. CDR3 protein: CASSENAGDGYTF. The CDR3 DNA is TGTGCCAGCAGTGAAAACGCAGGGGATGGCTACACCTTC.

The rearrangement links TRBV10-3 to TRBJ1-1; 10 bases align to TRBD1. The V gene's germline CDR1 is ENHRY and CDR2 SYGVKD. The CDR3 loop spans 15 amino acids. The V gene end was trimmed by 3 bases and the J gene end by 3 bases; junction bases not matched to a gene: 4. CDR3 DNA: TGTGCCATCAGTGACCGGGACAGGGGTTACACTGAAGCTTTCTTT. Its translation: CAISDRDRGYTEAFF.

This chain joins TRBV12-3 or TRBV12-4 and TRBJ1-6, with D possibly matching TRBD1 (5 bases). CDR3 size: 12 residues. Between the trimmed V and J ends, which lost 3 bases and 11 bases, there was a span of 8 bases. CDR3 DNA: TGTGCCAGCAGTTTTCGGGGGACACCCCTCCACTTT. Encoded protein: CASSFRGTPLHF.

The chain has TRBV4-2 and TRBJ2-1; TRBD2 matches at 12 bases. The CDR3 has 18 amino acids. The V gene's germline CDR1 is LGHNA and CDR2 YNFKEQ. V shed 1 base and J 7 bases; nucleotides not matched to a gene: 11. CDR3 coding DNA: TGTGCCAGCAGCCAAGGGCTAGCGGGAGGGAAAGAGAGGAATGAGCAGTTCTTC. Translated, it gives CASSQGLAGGKERNEQFF.